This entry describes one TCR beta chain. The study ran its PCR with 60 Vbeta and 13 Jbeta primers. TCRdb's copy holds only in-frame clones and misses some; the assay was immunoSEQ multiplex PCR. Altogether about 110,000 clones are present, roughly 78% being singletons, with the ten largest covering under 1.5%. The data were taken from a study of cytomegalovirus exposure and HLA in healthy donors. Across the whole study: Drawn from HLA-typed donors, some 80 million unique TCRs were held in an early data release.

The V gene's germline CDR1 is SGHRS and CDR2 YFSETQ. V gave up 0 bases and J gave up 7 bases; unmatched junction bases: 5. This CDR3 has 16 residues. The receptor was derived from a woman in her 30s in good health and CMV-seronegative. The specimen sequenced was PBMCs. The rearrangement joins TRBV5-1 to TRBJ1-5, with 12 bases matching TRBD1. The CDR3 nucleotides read TGCGCCAGCAGCTTGGGGGGGACAGGGGGCTTACAGCCCCAGCATTTT. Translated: CASSLGGTGGLQPQHF.